The subject of this entry is one T cell receptor beta chain. Its antigen is unidentified. The data were obtained in a study of cytomegalovirus exposure and HLA in healthy donors. The PCR had 60 Vbeta and 13 Jbeta primers. The repertoire was sequenced with immunoSEQ multiplex PCR; TCRdb's copy has only in-frame clones and lacks some. The data hold more than 80,000 clones, with roughly four fifths observed a single time. Study conclusions and caveats: The authors excluded some V segments, including TRBV6-2 and TRBV6-3, as indistinguishable. Most TCR beta V segments were productive about 90% or about 30% of the time in an earlier analysis. The authors enumerated over 150 TCR beta chains as linked to cytomegalovirus.

This CDR3 region has 16 residues. Germline V gives CDR1 SGHTA, CDR2 FQGNSA. J was trimmed by 0 bases and V by 4 bases; bases with no gene match: 5. Sequencing input: PBMCs. The rearrangement links TRBV7-2 to TRBJ2-4; 8 positions match TRBD1. The origin of this receptor is a male donor in good health and CMV-seropositive. CDR3 coding DNA: TGTGCCAGCAGCTCCCGGACAGGGATAGCCAAAAACATTCAGTACTTC. Its protein product is CASSSRTGIAKNIQYF. The full variable domain, completed using reference TRBV7-2 and TRBJ2-4, is GAGVSQSPSNKVTEKGKDVELRCDPISGHTALYWYRQSLGQGLEFLIYFQGNSAPDKSGLPSDRFSAERTGGSVSTLTIQRTQQEDSAVYLCASSSRTGIAKNIQYFGAGTRLSVL.